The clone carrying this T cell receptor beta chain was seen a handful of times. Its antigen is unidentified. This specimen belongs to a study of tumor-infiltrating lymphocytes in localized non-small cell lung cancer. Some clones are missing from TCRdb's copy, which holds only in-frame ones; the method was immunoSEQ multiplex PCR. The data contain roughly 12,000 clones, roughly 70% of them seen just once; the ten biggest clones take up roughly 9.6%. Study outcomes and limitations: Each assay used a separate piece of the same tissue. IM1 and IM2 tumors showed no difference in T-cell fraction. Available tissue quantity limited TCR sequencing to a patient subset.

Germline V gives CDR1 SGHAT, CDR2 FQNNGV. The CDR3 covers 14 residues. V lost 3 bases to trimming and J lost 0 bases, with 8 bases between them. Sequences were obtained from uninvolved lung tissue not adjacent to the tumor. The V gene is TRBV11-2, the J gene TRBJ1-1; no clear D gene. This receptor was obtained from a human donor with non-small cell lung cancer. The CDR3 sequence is CASSLQRMNTEAFF. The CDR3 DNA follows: TGTGCCAGCAGCTTGCAGAGGATGAACACTGAAGCTTTCTTT.